What follows describes a single T cell receptor (beta chain). As the sequencing template, cDNA was produced by extracting RNA and reverse transcribing it. Assay used: immunoSEQ multiplex PCR; TCRdb lists only in-frame clones, some missing. The profile shows roughly 97,000 clones, 41% of them singletons. These data come from a study of CD8+ T cells in alopecia areata. Study-wide background: Patients received oral tofacitinib, 5 to 10 mg twice daily, for moderate-to-severe alopecia areata.

Germline CDR1 reads SQVTM; CDR2 reads ANQGSEA. Trimming cost V 6 bases and J 6 bases, with 21 bases left between them. The CDR3 is 14 residues long. It was from alopecia areata patients that lesional scalp punch biopsies and peripheral blood were collected. PBMCs yielded sorted CD4+ and CD8+ T cells. The sequence was obtained from a human donor with alopecia areata. The chain is built from TRBV29-1 and TRBJ2-7, with D possibly TRBD1 on 5 matching bases. The sample consisted of CD4+ T cells sorted from blood. CDR3 amino acids: CSVARPDKLGEQYF. CDR3 bases: TGCAGCGTCGCAAGACCGGACAAACTGGGCGAGCAGTACTTC.